This is a list of T cell receptor beta chains from one sample in a study of cytomegalovirus exposure and HLA in healthy donors. Using immunoSEQ multiplex PCR, the repertoire was profiled, and TCRdb retains in-frame clones only, with some absent. The listing contains around 80,000 clones. Source material: PBMCs. These TCRs come from a man in his forties or fifties in good health and CMV-seronegative. The CDR3 runs from the conserved cysteine through the conserved F or W. A D gene is named only where the DNA matches it firmly.

J: TRBJ2-3
D: .
V: TRBV5-6
DNA: TGTGCCAGCAGCCTCAGGGGACACACAGATACGCAGTATTTT
CDR3: CASSLRGHTDTQYF

J: TRBJ1-1
D: .
V: TRBV19
DNA: TGTGCCACCTACAATCTCGCAGGGGACACTGAAGCTTTCTTT
CDR3: CATYNLAGDTEAFF

J: TRBJ2-7
D: TRBD2
V: TRBV28
DNA: TGTGCCAGCAGTTACCCCTTGTGGGAGGGATACGAGCAGTACTTC
CDR3: CASSYPLWEGYEQYF

J: TRBJ1-5
D: .
V: TRBV5-8
DNA: TGTGCCAGCAGCCTTCGACAGACTCAGCCCCAGCATTTT
CDR3: CASSLRQTQPQHF

J: TRBJ2-7
D: TRBD1
V: TRBV4-1
DNA: TGCGCCAGCAGCCACTCGGACAGGGGAGCCTACGAGCAGTACTTC
CDR3: CASSHSDRGAYEQYF

J: TRBJ2-7
D: TRBD1
V: TRBV15
DNA: TGTGCCACCAGCAGAGGATTACAGGGGGCGGCGTCCGAGCAGTACTTC
CDR3: CATSRGLQGAASEQYF

J: TRBJ1-1
D: .
V: TRBV28
DNA: TGTGCCAGCAGTTTACAGAACACTGAAGCTTTCTTT
CDR3: CASSLQNTEAFF

J: TRBJ1-5
D: .
V: TRBV15
DNA: TGTGCCACCAGCAGACAGGGGAGCAATCAGCCCCAGCATTTT
CDR3: CATSRQGSNQPQHF

J: TRBJ1-2
D: .
V: TRBV4-2
DNA: TGTGCCAGCAGCCAAGATTGGAACAGGCCGTACGGCTACACCTTC
CDR3: CASSQDWNRPYGYTF

J: TRBJ2-7
D: TRBD2
V: TRBV29-1
DNA: TGCAGCGTTGGGCAACTAGCGGGATTTGGCGAGCAGTACTTC
CDR3: CSVGQLAGFGEQYF

J: TRBJ2-7
D: TRBD1
V: TRBV28
DNA: TGTGCCAGCAGGCCGGGACAGTCCTACGAGCAGTACTTC
CDR3: CASRPGQSYEQYF

J: TRBJ1-5
D: .
V: TRBV6-1
DNA: TGTGCCAGCAGTGAAGCCGGGGTTGCCAATCAGCCCCAGCATTTT
CDR3: CASSEAGVANQPQHF

J: TRBJ2-3
D: TRBD2
V: TRBV19
DNA: TGTGCCAGTAGTATTAGCGGGGGGCCAGATACGCAGTATTTT
CDR3: CASSISGGPDTQYF

J: TRBJ1-3
D: .
V: TRBV18
DNA: TGTGCCAGCTCACCCCAGGGACATTTGGGAAACACCATATATTTT
CDR3: CASSPQGHLGNTIYF

J: TRBJ1-1
D: .
V: TRBV5-5
DNA: TGTGCCAGCAGCTTGTTTTCGGGGGGGAACACTGAAGCTTTCTTT
CDR3: CASSLFSGGNTEAFF

J: TRBJ1-5
D: .
V: TRBV4-3
DNA: TGCGCCAGCAGCCAAGATCTACAGGGCCCCCATCAGCCCCAGCATTTT
CDR3: CASSQDLQGPHQPQHF

J: TRBJ2-5
D: .
V: TRBV2
DNA: TGTGCCGGTCGGGACAGCGGGTGGGAGACCCAGTACTTC
CDR3: CAGRDSGWETQYF

J: TRBJ2-7
D: .
V: TRBV19
DNA: TGTGCCAGTAGTGCACAGTTGACCTACGAGCAGTACTTC
CDR3: CASSAQLTYEQYF

J: TRBJ2-2
D: .
V: TRBV14
DNA: TGTGCCAGCAGCCAGACTAGAGCGACCGGGGAGCTGTTTTTT
CDR3: CASSQTRATGELFF

J: TRBJ2-3
D: .
V: TRBV18
DNA: TGTGCCAGCTCCGTGGGAGCGAAGAGCACAGATACGCAGTATTTT
CDR3: CASSVGAKSTDTQYF

J: TRBJ1-2
D: .
V: TRBV7-2
DNA: TGTGCCAGCAGCTTACTAGAGGGAAACTATGGCTACACCTTC
CDR3: CASSLLEGNYGYTF

J: TRBJ2-2
D: .
V: TRBV4-1
DNA: TGCGCCAGCAGCCAAGCCCAGGGGTACACCGGGGAGCTGTTTTTT
CDR3: CASSQAQGYTGELFF

J: TRBJ1-4
D: .
V: TRBV2
DNA: TGTGCCAGCAGTGTCCTAAATGGGCTTGAGGAAAAACTGTTTTTT
CDR3: CASSVLNGLEEKLFF

J: TRBJ2-5
D: TRBD2
V: TRBV5-1
DNA: TGCGCCAGCAGCTTTGGGGGGGGGCAAGAGACCCAGTACTTC
CDR3: CASSFGGGQETQYF

J: TRBJ1-5
D: TRBD1
V: TRBV9
DNA: TGTGCCAGCAGCCTAGGGACAGGGACCAATCAGCCCCAGCATTTT
CDR3: CASSLGTGTNQPQHF

J: TRBJ2-1
D: .
V: TRBV5-6
DNA: TGTGCCAGCAGCTTGGGTCTAAACAATGAGCAGTTCTTC
CDR3: CASSLGLNNEQFF

J: TRBJ1-5
D: TRBD1
V: TRBV25-1
DNA: TGTGCCAGCAGGGAGACAGGGGAGGGTCAGCCCCAGCATTTT
CDR3: CASRETGEGQPQHF

J: TRBJ1-6
D: TRBD1
V: TRBV30
DNA: TGTGCCTGGTGGGACAGGGGTAATTCACCCCTCCACTTT
CDR3: CAWWDRGNSPLHF